One and the same sample provided the 16 T cell receptor beta chains below, sequenced in a study of cytomegalovirus exposure and HLA in healthy donors. PCR was performed using 60 Vbeta and 13 Jbeta primers. TCRdb's copy holds only in-frame clones and misses some; the assay was immunoSEQ multiplex PCR. Counted here are some 110,000 clones, approximately 80% occurring once; the ten biggest clones make up around 0.9%. The source material was PBMCs. These receptors all come from a woman between 25 and 40 years old in good health and CMV-seronegative.

The chain's CDR3 is CASSEAGGSSYEQYF. CDR3 in DNA: TGTGCCAGCAGTGAGGCGGGAGGCAGCTCCTACGAGCAGTACTTC. The V call is TRBV6-1, the J call TRBJ2-7; 8 bases are a match to TRBD2. The CDR3 is 15 amino acids. Germline values: CDR1 MNHNS, CDR2 SASEGT. The V segment lost 3 bases and the J segment 0 bases; nucleotides outside the gene matches: 4.

The V gene is TRBV14, the J gene TRBJ1-1; D is possibly TRBD1 (6 bases). Germline V gene sequence: CDR1 SGHDN, CDR2 FVKESK. V shed 4 bases and J shed 0 bases, with 18 bases lying between them. The CDR3 has 17 residues. In DNA form, the CDR3 reads TGTGCCAGCAGCCGGAATAGGGGGAAGGACTTGAACACTGAAGCTTTCTTT. Translation: CASSRNRGKDLNTEAFF.

This clone has more than one count but fewer than ten. CDR3 nucleotide sequence: TGTGCCAGTAGTATTCCGGACAGCCATAATGAAAAACTGTTTTTT. This codes for CASSIPDSHNEKLFF. The chain has TRBV19 and TRBJ1-4; possibly TRBD1 for D (6 bases). This CDR3 is 15 amino acids long. V lost 3 bases and J lost 4, with 12 bases in between. CDR1 LNHDA and CDR2 SQIVND come from the germline V gene (reference sequence).

This rearrangement joins TRBV30 to TRBJ2-7; D might be TRBD2 (6 bases). Germline values: CDR1 GTSNPN, CDR2 SVGIG (reference sequence). V was trimmed by 4 bases and J by 7 bases, leaving 14 bases between them. The CDR3 consists of 12 residues. The CDR3 loop is CAWNEGAGEQYF. As DNA, the CDR3 is TGTGCCTGGAACGAGGGCGCGGGGGAGCAGTACTTC. The full variable domain, rest sourced from reference TRBV30 and TRBJ2-7, is SQTIHQWPATLVQPVGSPLSLECTVEGTSNPNLYWYRQAAGRGLQLLFYSVGIGQISSEVPQNLSASRPQDRQFILSSKKLLLSDSGFYLCAWNEGAGEQYFGPGTRLTVT.

The chain has TRBV7-2 and TRBJ2-1; D is ambiguous. V was shortened by 1 base and J by 5 bases, with 9 bases between the two germline ends. This CDR3 has 14 amino acids. Germline loops: CDR1 SGHTA, CDR2 FQGNSA. In nucleotides, the CDR3 is TGTGCCAGCAGCTTAGGGCCGGAGAACAATGAGCAGTTCTTC. Its protein is CASSLGPENNEQFF.

The V gene is TRBV6-5, the J gene TRBJ1-6; D gene ambiguous. Germline CDR1 and CDR2: MNHEY and SVGAGI. The CDR3 contains 14 residues. Trimming removed 5 bases at V and 10 bases at J, with 15 bases between. This CDR3 is CASSPIMEGSPLHF. The CDR3 bases are TGTGCCAGCAGTCCCATCATGGAGGGCTCACCCCTCCACTTT.

The rearrangement links TRBV19 to TRBJ2-7; D might be TRBD1 (6 bases). The V end lost 3 bases, the J end lost 1 base, and 16 bases lay between the germline ends. Germline V gene lookup returns CDR1 LNHDA and CDR2 SQIVND (reference sequence). The CDR3 is 16 residues long. The CDR3 sequence is CASSMDSSSFSYEQYF. Here the CDR3 DNA reads TGTGCCAGTAGTATGGACAGCAGTTCCTTTTCCTACGAGCAGTACTTC. Based on the CDR3 plus reference TRBV19 and TRBJ2-7, the full variable domain is DGGITQSPKYLFRKEGQNVTLSCEQNLNHDAMYWYRQDPGQGLRLIYYSQIVNDFQKGDIAEGYSVSREKKESFPLTVTSAQKNPTAFYLCASSMDSSSFSYEQYFGPGTRLTVT.

The J gene is TRBJ1-4, the V gene TRBV7-8; TRBD1 might be the D (6 bases). Germline V gene data show CDR1 as SGHVS and CDR2 as FQNEAQ. V was shortened by 4 bases and J by 4 bases, with 7 bases between the two germline ends. This CDR3 has 13 amino acids. CDR3 in DNA: TGTGCCAGCAGCTGGACAGTTAATGAAAAACTGTTTTTT. Translation gives CASSWTVNEKLFF.

The chain carries TRBV5-8 and TRBJ1-4; D is perhaps TRBD1 (6 bases). The CDR3 contains 12 residues. CDR1 is SGHTS, CDR2 YDEGEE, per germline. V was pared by 2 bases and J by 8 bases, with 7 bases between. The CDR3 sequence: CASSFRGEKLFF. DNA of the CDR3: TGTGCCAGCAGCTTCAGGGGCGAAAAACTGTTTTTT.

The chain uses TRBV6-5 and TRBJ2-3; 7 bases fit TRBD1. V shed 4 bases and J 4 bases; nucleotides not matched to a gene: 2. Germline values: CDR1 MNHEY, CDR2 SVGAGI. This CDR3 has 13 amino acids. CDR3 coding DNA: TGTGCCAGCAGTTCCGACAGGGCAGATACGCAGTATTTT. It yields the protein CASSSDRADTQYF.

This clone was counted a few times. The J gene is TRBJ1-5, the V gene TRBV27; unclear D gene. Germline assignment: CDR1 MNHEY and CDR2 SMNVEV (reference sequence). The CDR3 consists of 14 residues. Trimming removed 3 bases at V and 2 bases at J, with 8 bases between. CDR3 sequence: CASSFGQGNQPQHF. The CDR3 DNA reads as TGTGCCAGCAGTTTCGGTCAGGGCAATCAGCCCCAGCATTTT.

This chain uses TRBV5-6 with TRBJ1-2; possibly TRBD1 for D (5 bases). CDR3 length: 11 amino acids. Germline V CDR1 and CDR2: SGHDT, YYEEEE. Trimming left V 6 bases short and J 6 bases short, with 9 bases between. The CDR3: CASNRGNGYTF. DNA for the CDR3: TGTGCCAGCAATAGGGGTAATGGCTACACCTTC. Together with reference TRBV5-6 and TRBJ1-2, the CDR3 gives the full variable domain: DAGVTQSPTHLIKTRGQQVTLRCSPKSGHDTVSWYQQALGQGPQFIFQYYEEEERQRGNFPDRFSGHQFPNYSSELNVNALLLGDSALYLCASNRGNGYTFGSGTRLTVV.

The rearrangement links TRBV5-1 to TRBJ2-5, with TRBD1 identical over 9 bases. The germline gives CDR1 SGHRS, CDR2 YFSETQ. This CDR3 has 16 residues. V dropped 2 bases and J dropped 3; count of bases not matched to a gene: 8. Here the CDR3 reads CASSFRDRVLEETQYF. DNA for the CDR3: TGCGCCAGCAGCTTTAGGGACAGGGTCTTAGAAGAGACCCAGTACTTC.

The chain combines TRBV11-3 with TRBJ2-2; 7 bases match TRBD1. Germline CDR1 reads SGHNT; CDR2 reads YENEEA. J lost 0 bases, V lost 5 bases, and 6 bases had no gene match. This CDR3 has 16 residues. The CDR3, as DNA: TGTGCCAGCAGCCCCCGGACAGGAACGAACACCGGGGAGCTGTTTTTT. Translated: CASSPRTGTNTGELFF. Full variable domain (outside the CDR3, taken from reference TRBV11-3 and TRBJ2-2): EAGVVQSPRYKIIEKKQPVAFWCNPISGHNTLYWYLQNLGQGPELLIRYENEEAVDDSQLPKDRFSAERLKGVDSTLKIQPAELGDSAVYLCASSPRTGTNTGELFFGEGSRLTVL.

This chain uses TRBV30 with TRBJ1-1, with TRBD1 as a possible D gene (5 bases). Germline V gene lookup returns CDR1 GTSNPN and CDR2 SVGIG (reference sequence). Trimming took off 8 bases at V and 0 bases at J, with 10 bases between the two ends. This CDR3 is 12 amino acids long. The CDR3 DNA sequence: TGTGCCCTAGGACATCTGAACACTGAAGCTTTCTTT. It encodes CALGHLNTEAFF.

This rearrangement joins TRBV6-5 to TRBJ1-2; 9 nucleotides align to TRBD1. The CDR3 spans 15 residues. Germline V gene sequence: CDR1 MNHEY, CDR2 SVGAGI. Losses at the gene ends were 6 bases for V and 2 bases for J; bases not matched to a gene: 7. The CDR3 DNA follows: TGTGCCAGCAGCCCCGACAGGGGGAAGAACTATGGCTACACCTTC. Its protein product is CASSPDRGKNYGYTF.